The present entry profiles one T cell receptor (beta chain) with its context. Method: immunoSEQ multiplex PCR; TCRdb's copy keeps in-frame clones and lacks some. The profile covers about 220,000 clones, with nearly 90% appearing a single time and more than 13% taken by the ten largest. V trimming: 3 bases; J trimming: 7 bases; junction bases outside the gene matches: 8. Germline loops: CDR1 LNHDA, CDR2 SQIVND (reference sequence). There are 16 residues in the CDR3. These data come from a study of blood T cell repertoires in COVID-19. Study overall: In each case, the material was cDNA or gDNA derived from T cells, B-cell-depleted T cells, or PBMCs.

V gene TRBV19 combines with J gene TRBJ1-4; 10 nucleotides match TRBD1. This TCR came from a man aged 25 to 40 who had been exposed to COVID-19. Sequenced sample: PBMCs or T cells enriched from blood (not recorded which). The CDR3 DNA is TGTGCCAGTAGTATGAGACCGGGACAGGGGAGTGAAAAACTGTTTTTT. Translated, it gives CASSMRPGQGSEKLFF.